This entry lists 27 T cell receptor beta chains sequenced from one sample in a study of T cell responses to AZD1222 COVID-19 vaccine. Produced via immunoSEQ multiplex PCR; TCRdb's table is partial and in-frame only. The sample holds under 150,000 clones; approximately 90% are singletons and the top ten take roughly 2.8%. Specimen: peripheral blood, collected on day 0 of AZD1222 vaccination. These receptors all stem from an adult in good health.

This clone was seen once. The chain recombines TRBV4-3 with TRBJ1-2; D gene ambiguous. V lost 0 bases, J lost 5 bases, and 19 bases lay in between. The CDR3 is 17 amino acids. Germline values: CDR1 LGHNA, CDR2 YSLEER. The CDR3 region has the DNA TGCGCCAGCAGCCAAGATCTATCAAGAACCGGATTATATGGCTACACCTTC. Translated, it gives CASSQDLSRTGLYGYTF.

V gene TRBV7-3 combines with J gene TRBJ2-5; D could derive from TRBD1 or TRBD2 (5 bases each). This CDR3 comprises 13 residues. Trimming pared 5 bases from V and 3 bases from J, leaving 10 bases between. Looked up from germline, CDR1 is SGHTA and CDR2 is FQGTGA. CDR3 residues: CASSPGAEETQYF. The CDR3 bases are TGTGCCAGCAGCCCCGGGGCAGAAGAGACCCAGTACTTC.

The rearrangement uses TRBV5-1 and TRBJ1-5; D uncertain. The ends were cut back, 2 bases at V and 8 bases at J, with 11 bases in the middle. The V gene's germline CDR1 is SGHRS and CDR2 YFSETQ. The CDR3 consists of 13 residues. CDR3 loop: CASSFTSGEPQHF. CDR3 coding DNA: TGCGCCAGCAGCTTTACTTCTGGGGAGCCCCAGCATTTT.

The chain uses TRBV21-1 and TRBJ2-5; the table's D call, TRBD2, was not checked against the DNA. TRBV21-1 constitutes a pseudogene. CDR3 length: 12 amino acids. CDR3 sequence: CVPGSGQETQYF. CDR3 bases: TGTGTCCCGGGTTCGGGGCAAGAGACCCAGTACTTC.

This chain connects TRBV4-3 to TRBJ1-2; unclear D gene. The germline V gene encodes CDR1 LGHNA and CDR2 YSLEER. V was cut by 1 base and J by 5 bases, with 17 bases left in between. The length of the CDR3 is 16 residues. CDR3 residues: CASSQAPGDVPYGYTF. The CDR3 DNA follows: TGCGCCAGCAGCCAAGCCCCCGGAGATGTCCCATATGGCTACACCTTC.

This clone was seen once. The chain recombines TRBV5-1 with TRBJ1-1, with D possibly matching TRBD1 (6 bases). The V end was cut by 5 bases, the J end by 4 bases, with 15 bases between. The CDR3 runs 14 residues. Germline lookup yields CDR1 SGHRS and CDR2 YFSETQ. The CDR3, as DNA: TGCGCCAGCAGTTTCCAGGGGTACGGCACTGAAGCTTTCTTT. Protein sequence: CASSFQGYGTEAFF.

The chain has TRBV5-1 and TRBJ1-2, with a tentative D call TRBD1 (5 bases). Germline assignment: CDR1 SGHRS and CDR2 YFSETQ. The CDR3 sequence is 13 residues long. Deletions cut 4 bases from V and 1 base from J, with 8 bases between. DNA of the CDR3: TGCGCCAGCAGCGAAGACAGTAACTATGGCTACACCTTC. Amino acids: CASSEDSNYGYTF.

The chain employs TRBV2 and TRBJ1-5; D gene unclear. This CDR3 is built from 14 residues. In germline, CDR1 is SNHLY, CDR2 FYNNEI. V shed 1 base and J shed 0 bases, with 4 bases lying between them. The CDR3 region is CASSEVSSNQPQHF. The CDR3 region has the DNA TGTGCCAGCAGTGAAGTGAGTAGCAATCAGCCCCAGCATTTT.

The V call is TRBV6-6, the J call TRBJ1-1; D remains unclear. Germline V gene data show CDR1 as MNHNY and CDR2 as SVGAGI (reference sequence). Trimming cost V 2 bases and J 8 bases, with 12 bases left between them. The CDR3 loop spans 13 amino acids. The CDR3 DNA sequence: TGTGCCAGCAGTTACGCCAATGGCCCCGAAGCTTTCTTT. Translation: CASSYANGPEAFF.

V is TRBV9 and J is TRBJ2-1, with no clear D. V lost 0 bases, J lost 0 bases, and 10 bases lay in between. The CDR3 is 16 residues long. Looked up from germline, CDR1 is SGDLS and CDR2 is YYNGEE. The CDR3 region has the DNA TGTGCCAGCAGCGTAGGGCGGCGAGCCTCCTACAATGAGCAGTTCTTC. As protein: CASSVGRRASYNEQFF. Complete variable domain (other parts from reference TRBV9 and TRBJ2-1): DSGVTQTPKHLITATGQRVTLRCSPRSGDLSVYWYQQSLDQGLQFLIQYYNGEERAKGNILERFSAQQFPDLHSELNLSSLELGDSALYFCASSVGRRASYNEQFFGPGTRLTVL.

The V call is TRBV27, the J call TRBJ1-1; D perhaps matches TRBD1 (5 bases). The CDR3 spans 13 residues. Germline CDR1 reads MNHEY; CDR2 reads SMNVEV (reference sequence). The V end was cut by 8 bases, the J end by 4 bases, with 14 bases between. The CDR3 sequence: CASRRGLSTEAFF. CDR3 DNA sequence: TGTGCCAGCCGCCGGGGGTTAAGCACTGAAGCTTTCTTT.

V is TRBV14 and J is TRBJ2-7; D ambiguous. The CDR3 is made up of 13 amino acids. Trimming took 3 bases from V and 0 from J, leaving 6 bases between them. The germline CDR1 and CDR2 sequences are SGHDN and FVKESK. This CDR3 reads CASSQVHSYEQYF. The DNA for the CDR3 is TGTGCCAGCAGCCAGGTGCACTCCTACGAGCAGTACTTC.

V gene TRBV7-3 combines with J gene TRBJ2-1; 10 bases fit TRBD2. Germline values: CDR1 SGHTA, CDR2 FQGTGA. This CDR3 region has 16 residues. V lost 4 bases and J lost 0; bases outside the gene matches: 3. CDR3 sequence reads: CASSSLAGSSYNEQFF. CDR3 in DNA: TGTGCCAGCAGCTCACTAGCGGGGAGCTCCTACAATGAGCAGTTCTTC.

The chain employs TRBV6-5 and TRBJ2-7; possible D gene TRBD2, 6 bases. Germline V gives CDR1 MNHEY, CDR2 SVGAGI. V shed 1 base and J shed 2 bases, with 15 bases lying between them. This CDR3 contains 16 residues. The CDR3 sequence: CASSYFPGSGAYEQYF. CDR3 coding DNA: TGTGCCAGCAGTTACTTCCCCGGGAGTGGCGCCTACGAGCAGTACTTC.

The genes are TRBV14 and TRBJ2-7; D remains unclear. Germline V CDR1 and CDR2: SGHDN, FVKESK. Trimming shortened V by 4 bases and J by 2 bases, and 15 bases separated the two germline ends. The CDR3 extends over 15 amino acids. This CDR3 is CASSPKHLTAYEQYF. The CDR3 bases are TGTGCCAGCAGCCCCAAACACTTGACGGCCTACGAGCAGTACTTC.

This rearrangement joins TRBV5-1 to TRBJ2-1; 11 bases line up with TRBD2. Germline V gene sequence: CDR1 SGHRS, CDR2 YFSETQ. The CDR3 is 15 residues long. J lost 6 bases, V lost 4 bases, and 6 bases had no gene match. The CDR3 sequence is CASSRGTSGINEQFF. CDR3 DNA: TGCGCCAGCAGCCGCGGGACTAGCGGTATCAATGAGCAGTTCTTC.

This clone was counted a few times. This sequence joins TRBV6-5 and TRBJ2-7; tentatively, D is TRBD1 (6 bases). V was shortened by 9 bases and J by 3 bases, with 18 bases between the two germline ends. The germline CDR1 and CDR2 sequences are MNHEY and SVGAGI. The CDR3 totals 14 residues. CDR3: CASNRQADFYEQYF. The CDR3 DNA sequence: TGTGCCAGTAACAGACAGGCTGACTTCTACGAGCAGTACTTC.

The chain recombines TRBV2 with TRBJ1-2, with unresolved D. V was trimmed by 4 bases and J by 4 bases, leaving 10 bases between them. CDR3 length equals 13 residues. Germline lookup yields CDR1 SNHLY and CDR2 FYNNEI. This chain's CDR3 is CASSAPGTYGYTF. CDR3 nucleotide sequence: TGTGCCAGCAGTGCCCCAGGAACCTATGGCTACACCTTC.

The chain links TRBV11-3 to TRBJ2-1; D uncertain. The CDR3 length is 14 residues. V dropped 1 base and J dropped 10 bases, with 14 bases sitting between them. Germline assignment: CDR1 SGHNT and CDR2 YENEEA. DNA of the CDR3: TGTGCCAGCAGCTTAGTTGGCCTGTCCCGGGAGCAGTTCTTC. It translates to CASSLVGLSREQFF. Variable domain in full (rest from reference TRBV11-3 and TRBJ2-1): EAGVVQSPRYKIIEKKQPVAFWCNPISGHNTLYWYLQNLGQGPELLIRYENEEAVDDSQLPKDRFSAERLKGVDSTLKIQPAELGDSAVYLCASSLVGLSREQFFGPGTRLTVL.

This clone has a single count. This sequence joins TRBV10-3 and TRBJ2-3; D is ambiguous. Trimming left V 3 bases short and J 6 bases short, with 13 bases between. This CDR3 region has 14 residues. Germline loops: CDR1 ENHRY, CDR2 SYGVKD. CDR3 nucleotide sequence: TGTGCCATCAGTGACCCCCTCGGCGTGGATACGCAGTATTTT. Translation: CAISDPLGVDTQYF.

The CDR3, as DNA: TGTGCCATCAGTGACTACGGGGTGGGAAACACCATATATTTT. Translation gives CAISDYGVGNTIYF. The chain carries TRBV10-3 and TRBJ1-3; D is unclear. The germline gives CDR1 ENHRY, CDR2 SYGVKD. The CDR3 runs to 14 residues. Trimming cost V 3 bases and J 4 bases, with 10 bases left between them.

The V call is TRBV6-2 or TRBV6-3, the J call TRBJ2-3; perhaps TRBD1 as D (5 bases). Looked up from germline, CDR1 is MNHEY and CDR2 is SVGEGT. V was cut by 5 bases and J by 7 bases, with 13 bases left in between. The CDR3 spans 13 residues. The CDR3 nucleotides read TGTGCCAGCAGTGGGCAGGGTGCGAATACGCAGTATTTT. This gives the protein CASSGQGANTQYF.

This chain's CDR3 is CASSILDRENYGYTF. The CDR3 DNA is TGTGCCAGTAGTATTTTGGACAGGGAGAACTATGGCTACACCTTC. The V call is TRBV19, the J call TRBJ1-2; 8 bases line up with TRBD1. Trimming took 3 bases from V and 2 from J; bases not matched to a gene: 5. Germline V gene sequence: CDR1 LNHDA, CDR2 SQIVND (reference sequence). This CDR3 is 15 amino acids long.

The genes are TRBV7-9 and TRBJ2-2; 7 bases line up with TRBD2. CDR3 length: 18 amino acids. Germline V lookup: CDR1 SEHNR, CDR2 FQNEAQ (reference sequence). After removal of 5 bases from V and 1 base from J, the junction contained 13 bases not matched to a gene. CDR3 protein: CASSPDGRLAENTGELFF. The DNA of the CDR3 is TGTGCCAGCAGCCCCGATGGGCGCCTAGCGGAGAACACCGGGGAGCTGTTTTTT.

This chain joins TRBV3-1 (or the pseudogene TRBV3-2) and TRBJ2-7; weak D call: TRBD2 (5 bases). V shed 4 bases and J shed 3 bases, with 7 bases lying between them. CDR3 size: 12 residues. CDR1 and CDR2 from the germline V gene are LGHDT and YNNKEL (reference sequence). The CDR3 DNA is TGTGCCAGCAGCCTCACTAGCTACGAGCAGTACTTC. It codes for CASSLTSYEQYF.

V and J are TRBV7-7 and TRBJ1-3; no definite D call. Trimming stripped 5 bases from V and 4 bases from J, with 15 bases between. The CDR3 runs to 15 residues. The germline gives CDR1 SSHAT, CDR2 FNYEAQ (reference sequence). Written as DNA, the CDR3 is TGTGCCAGCAGCGCCGGGCCAGGAGAGGGAAACACCATATATTTT. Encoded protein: CASSAGPGEGNTIYF.

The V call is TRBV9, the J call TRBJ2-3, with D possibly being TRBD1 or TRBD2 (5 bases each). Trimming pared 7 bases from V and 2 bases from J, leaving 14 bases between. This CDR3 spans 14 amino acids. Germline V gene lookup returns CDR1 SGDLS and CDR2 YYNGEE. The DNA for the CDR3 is TGTGCCAGCGGGAACATGGGGGACACAGATACGCAGTATTTT. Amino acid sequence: CASGNMGDTDTQYF. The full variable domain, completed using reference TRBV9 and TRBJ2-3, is DSGVTQTPKHLITATGQRVTLRCSPRSGDLSVYWYQQSLDQGLQFLIQYYNGEERAKGNILERFSAQQFPDLHSELNLSSLELGDSALYFCASGNMGDTDTQYFGPGTRLTVL.